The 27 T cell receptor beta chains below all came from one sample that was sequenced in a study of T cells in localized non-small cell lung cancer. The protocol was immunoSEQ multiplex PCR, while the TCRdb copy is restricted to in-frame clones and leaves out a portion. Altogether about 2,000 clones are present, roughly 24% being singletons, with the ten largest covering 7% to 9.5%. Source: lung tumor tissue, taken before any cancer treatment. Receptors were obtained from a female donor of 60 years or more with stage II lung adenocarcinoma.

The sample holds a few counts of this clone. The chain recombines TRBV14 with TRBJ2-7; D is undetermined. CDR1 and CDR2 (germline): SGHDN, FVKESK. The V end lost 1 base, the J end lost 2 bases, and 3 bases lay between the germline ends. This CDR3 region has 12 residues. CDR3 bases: TGTGCCAGCAGCCAAGGGACCTACGAGCAGTACTTC. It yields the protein CASSQGTYEQYF.

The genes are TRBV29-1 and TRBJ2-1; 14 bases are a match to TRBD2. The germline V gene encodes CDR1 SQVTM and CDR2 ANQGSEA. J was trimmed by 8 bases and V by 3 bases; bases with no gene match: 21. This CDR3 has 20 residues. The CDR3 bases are TGCAGCGTTGACTTGTCTGGGGGACTAGCGGGAGTAGGGGTTGTGGATGAGCAGTTCTTC. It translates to CSVDLSGGLAGVGVVDEQFF.

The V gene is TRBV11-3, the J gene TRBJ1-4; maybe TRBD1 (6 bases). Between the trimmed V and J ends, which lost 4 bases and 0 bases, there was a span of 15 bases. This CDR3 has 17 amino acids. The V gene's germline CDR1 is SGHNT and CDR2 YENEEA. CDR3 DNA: TGTGCCAGCAGCTACCGGACAGCCTCCACAACTAATGAAAAACTGTTTTTT. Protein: CASSYRTASTTNEKLFF.

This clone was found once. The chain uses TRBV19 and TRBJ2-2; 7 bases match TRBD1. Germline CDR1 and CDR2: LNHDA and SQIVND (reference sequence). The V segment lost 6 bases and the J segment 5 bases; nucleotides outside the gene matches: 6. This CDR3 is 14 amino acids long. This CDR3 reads CASRPGQTTGELFF. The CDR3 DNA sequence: TGTGCCAGTAGGCCGGGACAGACAACCGGGGAGCTGTTTTTT. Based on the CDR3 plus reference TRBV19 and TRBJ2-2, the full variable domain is DGGITQSPKYLFRKEGQNVTLSCEQNLNHDAMYWYRQDPGQGLRLIYYSQIVNDFQKGDIAEGYSVSREKKESFPLTVTSAQKNPTAFYLCASRPGQTTGELFFGEGSRLTVL.

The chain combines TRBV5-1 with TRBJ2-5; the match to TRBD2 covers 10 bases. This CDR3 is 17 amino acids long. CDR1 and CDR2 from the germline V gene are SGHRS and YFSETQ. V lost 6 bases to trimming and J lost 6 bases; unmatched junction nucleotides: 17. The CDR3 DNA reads TGCGCCAGCACCTCCTTAGCGGGAGGTTTGAGGGAGAAGACCCAGTACTTC. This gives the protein CASTSLAGGLREKTQYF.

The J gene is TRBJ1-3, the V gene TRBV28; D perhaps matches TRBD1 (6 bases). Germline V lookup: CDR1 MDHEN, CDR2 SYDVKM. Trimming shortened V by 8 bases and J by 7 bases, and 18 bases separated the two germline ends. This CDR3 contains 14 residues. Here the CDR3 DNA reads TGTGCCAGCCTGCCCGGGGTCGGGGGCAACACCATATATTTT. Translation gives CASLPGVGGNTIYF.

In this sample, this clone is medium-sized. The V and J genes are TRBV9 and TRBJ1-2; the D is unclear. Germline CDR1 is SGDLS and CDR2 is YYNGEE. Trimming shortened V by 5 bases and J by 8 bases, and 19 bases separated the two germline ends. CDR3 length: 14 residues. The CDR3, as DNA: TGTGCCAGCAGTTTGACATCCGAGGCCGGCGGCTACACCTTC. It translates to CASSLTSEAGGYTF. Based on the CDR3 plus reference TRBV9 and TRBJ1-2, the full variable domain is DSGVTQTPKHLITATGQRVTLRCSPRSGDLSVYWYQQSLDQGLQFLIQYYNGEERAKGNILERFSAQQFPDLHSELNLSSLELGDSALYFCASSLTSEAGGYTFGSGTRLTVV.

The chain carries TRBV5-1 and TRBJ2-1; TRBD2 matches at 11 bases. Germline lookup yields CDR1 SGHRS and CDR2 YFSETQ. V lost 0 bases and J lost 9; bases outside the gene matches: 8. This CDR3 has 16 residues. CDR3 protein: CASSLGDSGGAFEQFF. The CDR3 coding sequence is TGCGCCAGCAGCTTGGGAGATAGCGGGGGGGCGTTTGAGCAGTTCTTC.

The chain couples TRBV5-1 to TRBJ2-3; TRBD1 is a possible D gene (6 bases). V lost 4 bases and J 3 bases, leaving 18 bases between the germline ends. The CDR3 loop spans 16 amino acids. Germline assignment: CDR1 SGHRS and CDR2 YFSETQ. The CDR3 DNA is TGCGCCAGCAGCCCCACCACAGGGTTGGTGACAGATACGCAGTATTTT. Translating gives CASSPTTGLVTDTQYF.

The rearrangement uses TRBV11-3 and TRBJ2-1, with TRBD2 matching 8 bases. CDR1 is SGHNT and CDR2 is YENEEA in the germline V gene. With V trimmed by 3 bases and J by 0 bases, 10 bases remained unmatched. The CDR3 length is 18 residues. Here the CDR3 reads CASSLLAGLSPSYNEQFF. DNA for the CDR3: TGTGCCAGCAGCTTGCTAGCGGGTCTTTCGCCCTCCTACAATGAGCAGTTCTTC.

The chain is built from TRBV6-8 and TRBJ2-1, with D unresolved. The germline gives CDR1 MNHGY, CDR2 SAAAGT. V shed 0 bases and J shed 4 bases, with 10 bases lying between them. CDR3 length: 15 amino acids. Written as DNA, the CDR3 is TGTGCCAGCAGTTACTCCTTCCGCTCTTACAATGAGCAGTTCTTC. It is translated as CASSYSFRSYNEQFF.

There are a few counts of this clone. CDR3: CAISESVSFYGYTF. The CDR3 bases are TGTGCCATCAGTGAGTCGGTCAGTTTCTATGGCTACACCTTC. The genes are TRBV10-3 and TRBJ1-2; D gene ambiguous. Germline loops: CDR1 ENHRY, CDR2 SYGVKD. Trimming pared 0 bases from V and 4 bases from J, leaving 9 bases between. The CDR3 length is 14 residues.

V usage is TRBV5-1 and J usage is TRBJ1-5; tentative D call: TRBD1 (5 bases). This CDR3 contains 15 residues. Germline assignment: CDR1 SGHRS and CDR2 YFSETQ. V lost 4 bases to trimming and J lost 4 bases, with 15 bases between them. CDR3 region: CASSQDGGENQPQHF. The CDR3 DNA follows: TGCGCCAGCAGCCAAGACGGGGGGGAGAATCAGCCCCAGCATTTT.

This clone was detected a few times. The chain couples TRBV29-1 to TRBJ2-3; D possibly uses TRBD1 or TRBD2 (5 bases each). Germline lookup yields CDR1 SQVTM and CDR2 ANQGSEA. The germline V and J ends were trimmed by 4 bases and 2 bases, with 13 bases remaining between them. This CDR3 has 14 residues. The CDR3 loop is CSVVRDGTTDTQYF. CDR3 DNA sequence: TGCAGCGTTGTGAGGGACGGAACCACAGATACGCAGTATTTT.

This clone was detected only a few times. CDR3 nucleotide sequence: TGTGCCAGCACCGTAGACAGGTTCGGCAATCAGCCCCAGCATTTT. Amino acids: CASTVDRFGNQPQHF. This chain joins TRBV6-8 and TRBJ1-5; the D gene is possibly TRBD1 (6 bases). Trimming removed 7 bases from V and 2 bases from J, with 15 bases in between. This CDR3 comprises 15 residues. Germline V gives CDR1 MNHGY, CDR2 SAAAGT.

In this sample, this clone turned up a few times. As DNA, the CDR3 is TGTGCCAGTAGTATATCTAGCGGGGGGCCCAATGAGCAGTTCTTC. It yields the protein CASSISSGGPNEQFF. The chain combines TRBV19 with TRBJ2-1, with 11 bases fitting TRBD2. Germline values: CDR1 LNHDA, CDR2 SQIVND (reference sequence). The CDR3 runs to 15 residues. V was pared by 2 bases and J by 6 bases, with 3 bases of the junction left unmatched.

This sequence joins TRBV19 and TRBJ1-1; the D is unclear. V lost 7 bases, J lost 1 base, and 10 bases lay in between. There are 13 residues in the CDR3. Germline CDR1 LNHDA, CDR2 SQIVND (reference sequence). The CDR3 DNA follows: TGTGCCAGTACTCCTTTACCGAACACTGAAGCTTTCTTT. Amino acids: CASTPLPNTEAFF.

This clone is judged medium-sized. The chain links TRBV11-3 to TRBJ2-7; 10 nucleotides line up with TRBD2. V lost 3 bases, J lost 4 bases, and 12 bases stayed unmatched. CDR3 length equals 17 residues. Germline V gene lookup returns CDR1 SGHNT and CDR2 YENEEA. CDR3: CASSFGLAEIKPYEQYF. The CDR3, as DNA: TGTGCCAGCAGCTTTGGACTAGCGGAAATTAAACCTTACGAGCAGTACTTC.

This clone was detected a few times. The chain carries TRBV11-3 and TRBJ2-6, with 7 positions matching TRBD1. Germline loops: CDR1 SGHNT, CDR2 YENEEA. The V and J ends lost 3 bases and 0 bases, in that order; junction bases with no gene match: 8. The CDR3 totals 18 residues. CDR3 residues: CASSLTGIDLSGANVLTF. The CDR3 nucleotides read TGTGCCAGCAGCTTGACAGGGATTGACCTCTCTGGGGCCAACGTCCTGACTTTC.

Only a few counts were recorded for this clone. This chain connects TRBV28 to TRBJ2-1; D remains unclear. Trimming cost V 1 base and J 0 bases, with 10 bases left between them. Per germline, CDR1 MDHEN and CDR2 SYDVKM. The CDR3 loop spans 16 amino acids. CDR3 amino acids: CASSLFGFHSYNEQFF. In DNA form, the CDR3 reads TGTGCCAGCAGTTTATTCGGATTTCACTCCTACAATGAGCAGTTCTTC.

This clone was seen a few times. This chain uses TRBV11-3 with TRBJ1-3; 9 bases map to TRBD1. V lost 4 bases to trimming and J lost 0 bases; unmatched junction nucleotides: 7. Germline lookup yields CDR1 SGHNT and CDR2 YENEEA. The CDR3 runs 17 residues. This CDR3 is CASSYPDRGRSGNTIYF. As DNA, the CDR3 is TGTGCCAGCAGCTACCCGGACAGGGGACGCTCTGGAAACACCATATATTTT.

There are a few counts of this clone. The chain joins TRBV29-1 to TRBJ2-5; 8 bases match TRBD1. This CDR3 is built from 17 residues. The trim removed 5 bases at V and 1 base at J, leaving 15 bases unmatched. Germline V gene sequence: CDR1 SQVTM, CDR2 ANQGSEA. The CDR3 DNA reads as TGCAGCGTTCCGGGACAGGCCCTTAATGGGGTCCAAGAGACCCAGTACTTC. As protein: CSVPGQALNGVQETQYF. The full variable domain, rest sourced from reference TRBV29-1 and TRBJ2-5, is SAVISQKPSRDICQRGTSLTIQCQVDSQVTMMFWYRQQPGQSLTLIATANQGSEATYESGFVIDKFPISRPNLTFSTLTVSNMSPEDSSIYLCSVPGQALNGVQETQYFGPGTRLLVL.

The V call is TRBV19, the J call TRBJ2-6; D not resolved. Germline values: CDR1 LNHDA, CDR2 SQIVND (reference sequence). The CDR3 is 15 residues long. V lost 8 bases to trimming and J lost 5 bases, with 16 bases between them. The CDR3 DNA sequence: TGTGCCAGTTCGCCCACCTCATTGAGGGCCAACGTCCTGACTTTC. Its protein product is CASSPTSLRANVLTF. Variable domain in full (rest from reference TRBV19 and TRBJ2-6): DGGITQSPKYLFRKEGQNVTLSCEQNLNHDAMYWYRQDPGQGLRLIYYSQIVNDFQKGDIAEGYSVSREKKESFPLTVTSAQKNPTAFYLCASSPTSLRANVLTFGAGSRLTVL.

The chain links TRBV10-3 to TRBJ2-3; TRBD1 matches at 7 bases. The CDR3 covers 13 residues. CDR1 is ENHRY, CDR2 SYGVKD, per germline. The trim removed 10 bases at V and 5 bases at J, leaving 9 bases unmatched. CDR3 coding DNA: TGTGCCAGCAGCGAGACAGGGAGAGATACGCAGTATTTT. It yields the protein CASSETGRDTQYF.

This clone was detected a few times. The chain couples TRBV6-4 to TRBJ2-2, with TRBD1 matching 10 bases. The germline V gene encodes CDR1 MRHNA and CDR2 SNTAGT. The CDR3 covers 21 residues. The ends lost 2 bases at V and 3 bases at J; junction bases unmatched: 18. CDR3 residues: CASSDGFVIPGTGDDTGELFF. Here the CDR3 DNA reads TGTGCCAGCAGTGACGGGTTCGTTATCCCCGGGACAGGGGATGACACCGGGGAGCTGTTTTTT.

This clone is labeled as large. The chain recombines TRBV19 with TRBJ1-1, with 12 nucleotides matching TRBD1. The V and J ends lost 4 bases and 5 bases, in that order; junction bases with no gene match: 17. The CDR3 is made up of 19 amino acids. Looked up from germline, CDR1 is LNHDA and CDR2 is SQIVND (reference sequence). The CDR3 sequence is CASSKTILGTGGAETEAFF. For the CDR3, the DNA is TGTGCCAGTAGTAAAACCATTTTAGGGACAGGGGGCGCAGAGACTGAAGCTTTCTTT.

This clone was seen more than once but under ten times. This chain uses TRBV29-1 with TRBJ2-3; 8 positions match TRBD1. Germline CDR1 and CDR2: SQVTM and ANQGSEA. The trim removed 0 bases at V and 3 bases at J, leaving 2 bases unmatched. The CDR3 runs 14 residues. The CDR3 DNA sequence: TGCAGCGTTGAAGATCGACAGGGGACAGATACGCAGTATTTT. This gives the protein CSVEDRQGTDTQYF.